This is a list of T cell receptor beta chains from one sample in a study of a mutant IDH1 vaccine in newly diagnosed glioma. Libraries were prepared by immunoSEQ multiplex PCR; TCRdb keeps only in-frame clonotypes and omits some of them. The data show about 69,000 clones, approximately 86% seen once. The sample here was PBMCs, taken from a glioma patient treated with radiotherapy, temozolomide or both. These TCRs come from a man younger than 45 with glioma. Each CDR3 is given with its conserved first and last residue. D genes are given only for firm matches. Expanded clones are given a class, and other clones once, few, many or no size at all.

clone_size | j_call | d_call | v_call | cdr3_nt | cdr3_aa
- | TRBJ1-6 | - | TRBV5-1 | TGCGCCAGCAGCTTGGCAACGGAAGCGGCACCCCTCCACTTT | CASSLATEAAPLHF
- | TRBJ2-1 | TRBD2 | TRBV6-5 | TGTGCCAGCAGTTGGACTAGCGGGGGTCGGGGGGAGCAGTTCTTC | CASSWTSGGRGEQFF
- | TRBJ1-5 | TRBD1 | TRBV7-2 | TGTGCCAGCAGCTTACGGACAGGGAGCAATCAGCCCCAGCATTTT | CASSLRTGSNQPQHF
- | TRBJ1-1 | - | TRBV4-1 | TGCGCCAGCAATTCAGTGAACACTGAAGCTTTCTTT | CASNSVNTEAFF
- | TRBJ2-1 | - | TRBV7-9 | TGTGCCAGCAGCTCAGCTAGGGGTTACTCTATCAATGAGCAGTTCTTC | CASSSARGYSINEQFF
- | TRBJ2-2 | - | TRBV6-1 | TGTGCCAGTGGGACGAGAGGGAACACCGGGGAGCTGTTTTTT | CASGTRGNTGELFF
- | TRBJ2-5 | - | TRBV7-7 | TGTGCCAGCAGCCCTGGAGAGCAAGAGACCCAGTACTTC | CASSPGEQETQYF
once | TRBJ2-7 | TRBD2 | TRBV10-3 | TGTGCCATCAGGAGAAGCGGGGTAGGCTACGAGCAGTACTTC | CAIRRSGVGYEQYF
- | TRBJ2-7 | TRBD2 | TRBV4-1 | TGCGCCAGCAGCCATGGGGGACCGGGACTAGGCTCCTACGAGCAGTACTTC | CASSHGGPGLGSYEQYF
- | TRBJ2-7 | TRBD1 | TRBV18 | TGTGCCAGCTCACCACTCAGGACAGGGGTCTCCTACGAGCAGTACTTC | CASSPLRTGVSYEQYF
- | TRBJ2-1 | - | TRBV5-1 | TGCGCCAGCAGCTTGGAAGGTATCCGCCCCTTCTTATACAATGAGCAGTTCTTC | CASSLEGIRPFLYNEQFF
- | TRBJ1-2 | - | TRBV6-1 | TGTGCCAGTGAAGTGGGCGGCTATGGCTACACCTTC | CASEVGGYGYTF
- | TRBJ2-7 | TRBD1 | TRBV5-4 | TGTGCCAGCAGCGCCCGACAGGGTCGCTCCTACGAGCAGTACTTC | CASSARQGRSYEQYF
- | TRBJ1-5 | - | TRBV25-1 | TGTGCCAGCATCCAGACCCCGGCCCCCGCGCGGTCAGCCCAGCATTTT | CASIQTPAPARSAQHF
- | TRBJ1-1 | TRBD1 | TRBV9 | TGTGCCAGCAGCGTAGCTGCAGGGGGCAGGGATACTGAAGCTTTCTTT | CASSVAAGGRDTEAFF
- | TRBJ1-2 | - | TRBV4-1 | TGCGCCAGCAGCCTGTTGGGGGCTAACTATGGCTACACCTTC | CASSLLGANYGYTF
- | TRBJ2-2 | - | TRBV10-1 | TGCGCCAGCTGTGAACAGGGTACCGGGGAGCTGTTTTTT | CASCEQGTGELFF
- | TRBJ2-1 | TRBD2 | TRBV15 | TGTGCCACCAGCAGAGATCTAGCGGGGGGCCTTTCTTACAATGAGCAGTTCTTC | CATSRDLAGGLSYNEQFF
- | TRBJ1-1 | - | TRBV2 | TGTGCCTCACGCCGGGACCGGCTGGGCACTGAAGCTTTCTTT | CASRRDRLGTEAFF
- | TRBJ1-2 | - | TRBV5-6 | TGTGCCAGCAGCTTGTTTATGGGCGCCGGCTATGGCTACACCTTC | CASSLFMGAGYGYTF
- | TRBJ1-2 | - | TRBV7-9 | TGTGCCAGCAGCTTAGCGCGGGCAGCTGGCTACACCTTC | CASSLARAAGYTF
- | TRBJ2-1 | TRBD2 | TRBV28 | TGTGCCAGCAGTTTACAGACTAGCGGGGTAGATGAGCAGTTCTTC | CASSLQTSGVDEQFF
few | TRBJ2-7 | TRBD2 | TRBV27 | TGTGCCAGCAGTTTATTCGGGACTAGCGGGGGGGGCGGCGAGCAGTACTTC | CASSLFGTSGGGGEQYF
- | TRBJ2-1 | TRBD1 | TRBV7-2 | TGTGCCAGCAGCTCCCGGGACAGGGGGCAGGATGAGCAGTTCTTC | CASSSRDRGQDEQFF
- | TRBJ2-3 | TRBD2 | TRBV12-5 | TGTGCTAGTGGTACCTGGGAGGGAACAGATACGCAGTATTTT | CASGTWEGTDTQYF
- | TRBJ1-1 | - | TRBV18 | TGTGCCAGCTCACCATTGTTGGCTGAAGCTTTCTTT | CASSPLLAEAFF
- | TRBJ2-3 | - | TRBV25-1 | TGTGCCAGCAGTGAATTAGGACTCACCCGAGATACGCAGTATTTT | CASSELGLTRDTQYF
- | TRBJ1-6 | - | TRBV9 | TGTGCCAGCAGCGTCGAGAGGGATAATTCACCCCTCCACTTT | CASSVERDNSPLHF
few | TRBJ1-1 | - | TRBV29-1 | TGCAGCGTTTCCCCGGGGGAGGGTCGGACTGAAGCTTTCTTT | CSVSPGEGRTEAFF
once | TRBJ1-5 | - | TRBV6-1 | TGTGCCAGCAGTAAGGACGGGACCAATCAGCCCCAGCATTTT | CASSKDGTNQPQHF
- | TRBJ2-1 | TRBD1 | TRBV19 | TGTGCCAGTAGTATGGACAGGACCTACAATGAGCAGTTCTTC | CASSMDRTYNEQFF
- | TRBJ2-7 | - | TRBV7-9 | TGTGCCAGCAGCCTGAGCTCCTACGAGCAGTACTTC | CASSLSSYEQYF
- | TRBJ1-4 | TRBD1 | TRBV11-2 | TGTGCCAGCAGCAAATCGGACAGGGATAGGGAAAAACTGTTTTTT | CASSKSDRDREKLFF
- | TRBJ2-7 | - | TRBV10-3 | TGTGCCACCAGGCCCGGGGAAACCTACGAGCAGTACTTC | CATRPGETYEQYF
- | TRBJ1-5 | - | TRBV28 | TGTGCCAGCACCCCAAGGGATAGCAATCAGCCCCAGCATTTT | CASTPRDSNQPQHF
- | TRBJ1-1 | TRBD1 | TRBV2 | TGTGCCAGCAGTGTAGACAGGGTAACTTCTGAAGCTTTCTTT | CASSVDRVTSEAFF
- | TRBJ1-6 | - | TRBV5-1 | TGCGCCAGCAGCTTGGGGGGACAAAGGGGTAATTCACCCCTCCACTTT | CASSLGGQRGNSPLHF
once | TRBJ1-2 | TRBD1 | TRBV13 | TGTGCCAGCAGCACCCACGGGACAGAAACTAACTATGGCTACACCTTC | CASSTHGTETNYGYTF
- | TRBJ2-3 | TRBD2 | TRBV12-5 | TGTGCTAGTGGTTCAAAACTGGTAGCGGGGGCGAAGAGCACAGATACGCAGTATTTT | CASGSKLVAGAKSTDTQYF
once | TRBJ2-1 | TRBD2 | TRBV19 | TGTGCCAGTAGTGGACGACTAGCGGGGGCCCCCAATGAGCAGTTCTTC | CASSGRLAGAPNEQFF
- | TRBJ1-1 | - | TRBV4-1 | TGCGCCAGCAGCCAAGTCAGGGCGGGAACTGAAGCTTTCTTT | CASSQVRAGTEAFF
- | TRBJ2-1 | - | TRBV5-6 | TGTGCCAGCAGTAGTTTGAATGAGCAGTTCTTC | CASSSLNEQFF
- | TRBJ1-3 | TRBD1 | TRBV10-2 | TGCGCCAGCACGGACAGGCCCACCTCTGGAAACACCATATATTTT | CASTDRPTSGNTIYF
- | TRBJ2-1 | - | TRBV12-1 | TGTGCCAGCAGCTTTGGAGTAATGACTAGCGGGGGGCCCGACAATAGCAATGAGCAGTTCTTC | CASSFGVMTSGGPDNSNEQFF
- | TRBJ2-7 | - | TRBV5-1 | TGCGCCAGCAGCTCCTTGGACCTGGTTGTGTACGAGCAGTACTTC | CASSSLDLVVYEQYF
- | TRBJ2-3 | - | TRBV18 | TGTGCCAGCTCACCCCCCGCAGGGGCGATCACAGATACGCAGTATTTT | CASSPPAGAITDTQYF
- | TRBJ1-2 | - | TRBV19 | TGTGCCAGTAGTACCTCGACAGATAACTATGGCTACACCTTC | CASSTSTDNYGYTF
few | TRBJ2-3 | TRBD2 | TRBV11-3 | TGTGCCAGCAGCATAAGAGGTGGGGGGGGCACAGATACGCAGTATTTT | CASSIRGGGGTDTQYF
- | TRBJ1-3 | - | TRBV2 | TGTGCCAGCAGTGGCGGTTTTGGAAACACCATATATTTT | CASSGGFGNTIYF
- | TRBJ2-7 | TRBD1 | TRBV11-2 | TGTGCCAGCAGCCGGGACAGGGGGAACTCCTACGAGCAGTACTTC | CASSRDRGNSYEQYF
- | TRBJ2-3 | TRBD1 | TRBV18 | TGTGCCAGCTCGCCCACAGGGGCAGGCACAGATACGCAGTATTTT | CASSPTGAGTDTQYF
- | TRBJ2-7 | - | TRBV7-9 | TGTGCCAGCAGCTTAACAGGGCACTACGAGCAGTACTTC | CASSLTGHYEQYF
- | TRBJ1-5 | TRBD1 | TRBV6-1 | TGTGCCAGCAGCGCCGGACAGGGGAGACAGCCCCAGCATTTT | CASSAGQGRQPQHF
- | TRBJ1-6 | TRBD1 | TRBV28 | TGTGCCAGCAGTCCACCTCTAGGACAGGGACGATCACCCCTCCACTTT | CASSPPLGQGRSPLHF
- | TRBJ2-7 | TRBD1 | TRBV4-1 | TGCGCCAGCAGCCAAGATGGGACAGGAGTCGAGCAGTACTTC | CASSQDGTGVEQYF